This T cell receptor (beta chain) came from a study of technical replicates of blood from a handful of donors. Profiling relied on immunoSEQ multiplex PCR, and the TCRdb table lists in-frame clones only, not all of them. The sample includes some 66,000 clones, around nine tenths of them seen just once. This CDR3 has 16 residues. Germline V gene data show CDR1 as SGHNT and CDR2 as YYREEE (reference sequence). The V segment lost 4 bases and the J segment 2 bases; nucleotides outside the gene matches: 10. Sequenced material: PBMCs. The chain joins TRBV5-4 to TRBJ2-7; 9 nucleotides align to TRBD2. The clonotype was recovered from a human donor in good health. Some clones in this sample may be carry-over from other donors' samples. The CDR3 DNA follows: TGTGCCAGCAGCCAAGATGCGGAGCGGGGGGCCTACGAGCAGTACTTC. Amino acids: CASSQDAERGAYEQYF.